This T cell receptor beta chain was captured by sequencing in a study of T-cell reconstitution after alpha-beta-depleted transplantation in children. It was with unique molecular identifiers that the TCRbeta library was prepared. TCRdb used MiXCR to reprocess the PCR reads, holding one entry per CDR3 protein. This table holds some 400,000 distinct CDR3 sequences, about a fifth found once. This CDR3 is built from 16 residues. In germline, CDR1 is SGHTA, CDR2 FQGNSA. Unmatched junction bases numbered 8, after V lost 1 base and J lost 6 bases. This clonotype was observed once. J is TRBJ2-1 and V is TRBV7-2; 8 bases are shared with TRBD1. The material was PBMCs from the stem cell graft donor, obtained from the stem cell graft. The receptor was derived from a human donor who donated a stem cell graft to a child with acute myeloid leukemia. Written as DNA, the CDR3 is TGTGCCAGCAGCTTAGGGGGGGCAGGGGGCTTCAATGAGCAGTTCTTC. This gives the protein CASSLGGAGGFNEQFF.